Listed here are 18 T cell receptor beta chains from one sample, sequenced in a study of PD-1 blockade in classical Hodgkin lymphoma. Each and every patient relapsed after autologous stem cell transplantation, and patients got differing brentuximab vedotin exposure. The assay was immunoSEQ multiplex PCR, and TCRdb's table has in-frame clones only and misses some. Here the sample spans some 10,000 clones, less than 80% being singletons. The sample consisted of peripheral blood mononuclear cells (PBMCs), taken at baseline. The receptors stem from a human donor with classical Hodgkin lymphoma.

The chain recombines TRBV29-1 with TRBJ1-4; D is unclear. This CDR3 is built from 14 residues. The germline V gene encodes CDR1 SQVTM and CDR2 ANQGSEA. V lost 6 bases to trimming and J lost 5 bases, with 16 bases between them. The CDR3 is CSVTGMGRNEKLFF. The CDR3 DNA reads TGCAGCGTCACTGGGATGGGGAGGAATGAAAAACTGTTTTTT.

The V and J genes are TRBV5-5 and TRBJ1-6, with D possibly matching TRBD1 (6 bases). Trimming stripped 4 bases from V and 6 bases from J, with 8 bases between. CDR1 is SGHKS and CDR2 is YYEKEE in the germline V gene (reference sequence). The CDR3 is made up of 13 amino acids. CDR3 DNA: TGTGCCAGCAGCGGACAGAGTAATTCACCCCTCCACTTT. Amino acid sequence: CASSGQSNSPLHF.

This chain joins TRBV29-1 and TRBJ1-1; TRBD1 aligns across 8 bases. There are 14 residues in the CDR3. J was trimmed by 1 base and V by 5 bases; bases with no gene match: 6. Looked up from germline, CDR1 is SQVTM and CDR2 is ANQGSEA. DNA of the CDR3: TGCAGCGTTAAGTCCGGGACAGGGAACACTGAAGCTTTCTTT. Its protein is CSVKSGTGNTEAFF.

As DNA, the CDR3 is TGTGCCAGCAGTACCGTAGGGGCCGAGCAGTACTTC. It yields the protein CASSTVGAEQYF. J is TRBJ2-7 and V is TRBV6-6, with D maybe TRBD1 (5 bases). V dropped 5 bases and J dropped 6 bases, with 11 bases sitting between them. Germline V gene sequence: CDR1 MNHNY, CDR2 SVGAGI (reference sequence). CDR3 length equals 12 residues.

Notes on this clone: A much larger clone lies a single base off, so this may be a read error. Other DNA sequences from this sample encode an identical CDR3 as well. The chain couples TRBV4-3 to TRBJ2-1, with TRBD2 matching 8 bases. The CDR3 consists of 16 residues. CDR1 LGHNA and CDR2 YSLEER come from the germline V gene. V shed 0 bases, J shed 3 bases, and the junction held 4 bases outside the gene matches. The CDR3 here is CASSQDLAGIYNEQFF. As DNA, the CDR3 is TGCGCCAGCAGCCAAGATTTAGCGGGGATCTACAATGAGCAGTTCTTC.

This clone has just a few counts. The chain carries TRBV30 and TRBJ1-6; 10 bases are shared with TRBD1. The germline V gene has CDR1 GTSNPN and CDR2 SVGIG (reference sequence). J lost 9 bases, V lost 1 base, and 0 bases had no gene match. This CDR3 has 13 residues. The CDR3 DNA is TGTGCCTGGAGTGGACAGGGGGCTTCACCCCTCCACTTT. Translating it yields CAWSGQGASPLHF.

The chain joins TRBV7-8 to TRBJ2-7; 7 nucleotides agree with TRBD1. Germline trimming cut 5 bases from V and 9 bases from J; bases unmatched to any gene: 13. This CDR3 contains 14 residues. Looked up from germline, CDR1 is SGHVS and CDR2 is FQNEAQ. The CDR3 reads CASSLDRVSLGQYF. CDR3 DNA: TGTGCCAGCAGCCTTGACAGGGTTTCCTTGGGGCAGTACTTC.

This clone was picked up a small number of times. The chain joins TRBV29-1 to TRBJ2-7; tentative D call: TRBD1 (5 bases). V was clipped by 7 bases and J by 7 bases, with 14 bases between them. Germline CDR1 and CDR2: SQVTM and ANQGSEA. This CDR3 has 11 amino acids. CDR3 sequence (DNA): TGCAGCGGTATAGGTGGGGCGGAGCAGTACTTC. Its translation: CSGIGGAEQYF.

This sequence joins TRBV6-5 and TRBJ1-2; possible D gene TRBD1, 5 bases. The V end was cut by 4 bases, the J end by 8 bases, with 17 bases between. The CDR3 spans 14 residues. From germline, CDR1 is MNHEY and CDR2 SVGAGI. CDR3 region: CASSSWGGTSGYTF. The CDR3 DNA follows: TGTGCCAGCAGTTCCTGGGGGGGGACCTCGGGCTACACCTTC.

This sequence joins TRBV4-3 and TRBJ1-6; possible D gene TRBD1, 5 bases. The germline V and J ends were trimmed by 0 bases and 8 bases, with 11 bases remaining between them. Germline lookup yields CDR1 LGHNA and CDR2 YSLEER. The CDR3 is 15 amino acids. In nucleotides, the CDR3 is TGCGCCAGCAGCCAAGATTTACAGGATTATTCACCCCTCCACTTT. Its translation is CASSQDLQDYSPLHF.

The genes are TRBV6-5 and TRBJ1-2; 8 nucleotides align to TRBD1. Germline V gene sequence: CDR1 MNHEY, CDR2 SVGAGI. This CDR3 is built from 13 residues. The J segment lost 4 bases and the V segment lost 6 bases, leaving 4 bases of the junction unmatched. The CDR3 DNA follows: TGTGCCAGCAGCCGAGGACAGGGCTATGGCTACACCTTC. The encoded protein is CASSRGQGYGYTF.

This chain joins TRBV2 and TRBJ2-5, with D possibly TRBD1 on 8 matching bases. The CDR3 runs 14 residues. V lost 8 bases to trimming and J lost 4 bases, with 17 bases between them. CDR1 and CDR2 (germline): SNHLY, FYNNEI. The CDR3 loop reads CASRWTGRGETQYF. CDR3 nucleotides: TGTGCCAGCCGATGGACAGGGAGGGGAGAGACCCAGTACTTC. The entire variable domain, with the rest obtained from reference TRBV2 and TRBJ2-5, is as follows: EPEVTQTPSHQVTQMGQEVILRCVPISNHLYFYWYRQILGQKVEFLVSFYNNEISEKSEIFDDQFSVERPDGSNFTLKIRSTKLEDSAMYFCASRWTGRGETQYFGPGTRLLVL.

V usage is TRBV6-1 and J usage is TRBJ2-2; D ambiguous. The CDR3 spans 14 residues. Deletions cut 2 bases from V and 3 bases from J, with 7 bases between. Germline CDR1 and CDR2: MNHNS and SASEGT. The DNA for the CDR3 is TGTGCCAGCAGTGAATGGTGGGACACCGGGGAGCTGTTTTTT. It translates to CASSEWWDTGELFF.

The CDR3 nucleotides read TGTGCCAGCAGTGGGACAGGGGAGAACACTGAAGCTTTCTTT. This sequence encodes CASSGTGENTEAFF. The chain recombines TRBV6-6 with TRBJ1-1; 10 bases fit TRBD1. The CDR3 covers 14 residues. Germline trimming cut 5 bases from V and 1 base from J; bases unmatched to any gene: 1. Germline V gene data show CDR1 as MNHNY and CDR2 as SVGAGI (reference sequence).

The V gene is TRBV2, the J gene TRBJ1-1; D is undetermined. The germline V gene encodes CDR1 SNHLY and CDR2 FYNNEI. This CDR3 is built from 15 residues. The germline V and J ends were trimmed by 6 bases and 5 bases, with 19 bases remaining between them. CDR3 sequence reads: CASRENPGLVTEAFF. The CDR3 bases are TGTGCCAGCAGGGAGAATCCGGGTTTGGTTACTGAAGCTTTCTTT.

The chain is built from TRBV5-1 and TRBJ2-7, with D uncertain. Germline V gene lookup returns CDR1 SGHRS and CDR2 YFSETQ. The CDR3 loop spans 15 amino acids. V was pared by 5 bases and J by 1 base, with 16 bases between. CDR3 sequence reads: CASRLGPLGSYEQYF. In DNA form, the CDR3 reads TGCGCCAGCAGGCTCGGGCCGCTGGGGTCCTACGAGCAGTACTTC.

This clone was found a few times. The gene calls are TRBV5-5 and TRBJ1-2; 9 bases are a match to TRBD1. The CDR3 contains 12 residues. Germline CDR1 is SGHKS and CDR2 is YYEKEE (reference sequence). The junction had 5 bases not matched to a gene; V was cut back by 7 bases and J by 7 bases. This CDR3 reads CASSGTGFGYTF. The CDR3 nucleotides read TGTGCCAGCTCCGGGACAGGGTTTGGCTACACCTTC.

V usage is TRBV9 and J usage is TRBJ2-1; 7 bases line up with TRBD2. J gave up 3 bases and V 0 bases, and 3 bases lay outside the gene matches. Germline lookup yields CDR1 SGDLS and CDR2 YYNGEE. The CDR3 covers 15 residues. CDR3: CASSVDAGDYNEQFF. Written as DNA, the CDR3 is TGTGCCAGCAGCGTAGATGCGGGGGACTACAATGAGCAGTTCTTC.